One sample yielded the 28 T cell receptor beta chains listed below, sequenced in a study of shared clonotypes between healthy human individuals. Profiling relied on immunoSEQ multiplex PCR, and the TCRdb table lists in-frame clones only, not all of them. The sample lists about 1.1 million clones; around 82% were seen once. Sequences were obtained from memory CD4+ T cells from PBMCs. The subset is: CD45RA-negative fraction. The receptor set was obtained from a man aged 18 to 29 in good health. Some clones in this sample may be carry-over from other donors' samples.

The chain joins TRBV11-1 to TRBJ2-7; D gene unclear. Deletions cut 5 bases from V and 3 bases from J, with 11 bases between. The CDR3 is 13 residues long. Germline loops: CDR1 SGHAT, CDR2 FQDESV (reference sequence). The CDR3 reads CASSPNEVYEQYF. CDR3 sequence (DNA): TGTGCCAGCAGCCCTAACGAGGTCTACGAGCAGTACTTC.

The J gene is TRBJ2-4, the V gene TRBV6-1; a possible D gene is TRBD1 (6 bases). Per germline, CDR1 MNHNS and CDR2 SASEGT. V was trimmed by 5 bases and J by 0 bases, leaving 11 bases between them. The CDR3 length is 15 residues. In DNA, the CDR3 is TGTGCCAGCAGTCCACGGACAGTAGCCAAAAACATTCAGTACTTC. As protein: CASSPRTVAKNIQYF.

This chain connects TRBV27 to TRBJ2-5, with D hard to call. The CDR3 is 13 residues long. The germline V gene encodes CDR1 MNHEY and CDR2 SMNVEV (reference sequence). Trimming pared 1 base from V and 4 bases from J, leaving 7 bases between. The CDR3 DNA follows: TGTGCCAGCAGTTTATTGGGTAGAGAGACCCAGTACTTC. Its protein product is CASSLLGRETQYF.

The chain recombines TRBV15 with TRBJ2-4; D perhaps matches TRBD2 (5 bases). CDR3 length: 15 residues. CDR1 LNHNV and CDR2 YYDKDF come from the germline V gene (reference sequence). Trimming left V 1 base short and J 0 bases short, with 7 bases between. The CDR3 bases are TGTGCCACCAGCAGAGCCGGGATAGCCAAAAACATTCAGTACTTC. It specifies CATSRAGIAKNIQYF.

This clone was found many times. This chain joins TRBV5-1 and TRBJ2-2; 8 nucleotides align to TRBD2. CDR3 size: 15 residues. The germline V gene has CDR1 SGHRS and CDR2 YFSETQ. The J segment lost 7 bases and the V segment lost 3 bases, leaving 8 bases of the junction unmatched. In DNA form, the CDR3 reads TGCGCCAGCAGCTCCCAAGCGGGAGTCAGCGGGGAGCTGTTTTTT. Encoded protein: CASSSQAGVSGELFF.

In its sample, this clone was seen a few times. This chain connects TRBV4-3 to TRBJ1-3; D gene ambiguous. Between the trimmed V and J ends, which lost 2 bases and 1 base, there was a span of 15 bases. The CDR3 is 17 residues long. Germline-derived CDR1 and CDR2 are LGHNA and YSLEER. The CDR3 loop is CASSQRDPRSSGNTIYF. The CDR3, as DNA: TGCGCCAGCAGCCAACGAGACCCTCGGTCTTCTGGAAACACCATATATTTT.

This clone was detected only a few times. The chain links TRBV10-1 to TRBJ2-7, with TRBD1 matching over 11 bases. CDR1 and CDR2 (germline): WNHNN, SYGVQD (reference sequence). The CDR3 is made up of 14 amino acids. The J segment lost 5 bases and the V segment lost 1 base, leaving 1 base of the junction unmatched. The CDR3 is CASSELGQGDEQYF. The DNA for the CDR3 is TGCGCCAGCAGTGAGTTGGGACAGGGGGACGAGCAGTACTTC.

The rearrangement links TRBV27 to TRBJ2-3; the match to TRBD2 covers 9 bases. This CDR3 comprises 17 residues. Germline lookup yields CDR1 MNHEY and CDR2 SMNVEV (reference sequence). V dropped 2 bases and J dropped 5; count of bases not matched to a gene: 11. CDR3 sequence (DNA): TGTGCCAGCAGTTTAGTGGGACTAGCTCCGTCCGGAGATACGCAGTATTTT. It yields the protein CASSLVGLAPSGDTQYF.

The genes are TRBV15 and TRBJ1-2, with TRBD1 matching 8 bases. V lost 0 bases, J lost 13 bases, and 4 bases stayed unmatched. CDR1 is LNHNV and CDR2 is YYDKDF in the germline V gene (reference sequence). This CDR3 is built from 12 residues. CDR3 amino acids: CATSRDQGARTF. CDR3 coding DNA: TGTGCCACCAGCAGAGATCAGGGGGCTCGCACCTTC.

This rearrangement joins TRBV4-2 to TRBJ1-1; D not certain. This CDR3 contains 13 residues. Looked up from germline, CDR1 is LGHNA and CDR2 is YNFKEQ. V lost 0 bases to trimming and J lost 2 bases, with 4 bases between them. The CDR3 DNA sequence: TGTGCCAGCAGCCAAGATTCCAACACTGAAGCTTTCTTT. This gives the protein CASSQDSNTEAFF.

In this sample, this clone turned up a few times. V and J are TRBV5-1 and TRBJ2-3; 10 nucleotides agree with TRBD1. Germline CDR1 and CDR2: SGHRS and YFSETQ. The CDR3 runs 14 residues. Losses at the gene ends were 4 bases for V and 5 bases for J; bases not matched to a gene: 4. In DNA form, the CDR3 reads TGCGCCAGCAGCGACAGGGGGCGGAAAGATACGCAGTATTTT. Its translation is CASSDRGRKDTQYF.

The CDR3 is CASALGRGQPQHF. As DNA, the CDR3 is TGTGCCAGCGCCTTGGGCAGGGGCCAGCCCCAGCATTTT. V and J are TRBV7-3 and TRBJ1-5; D perhaps matches TRBD1 (6 bases). The CDR3 has 13 amino acids. CDR1 is SGHTA, CDR2 FQGTGA, per germline. Trimming stripped 8 bases from V and 7 bases from J, with 15 bases between.

V is TRBV7-3 and J is TRBJ1-2; a possible D gene is TRBD1 (5 bases). Germline V gene lookup returns CDR1 SGHTA and CDR2 FQGTGA. V was clipped by 2 bases and J by 5 bases, with 12 bases between them. The CDR3 length is 14 residues. CDR3 protein: CASSLFPGNYGYTF. For the CDR3, the DNA is TGTGCCAGCAGCTTATTCCCAGGGAATTATGGCTACACCTTC.

The V gene is TRBV7-3, the J gene TRBJ1-3; D possibly corresponds to TRBD1 (5 bases). The CDR3 contains 13 residues. Trimming shortened V by 3 bases and J by 4 bases, and 7 bases separated the two germline ends. The germline gives CDR1 SGHTA, CDR2 FQGTGA. The CDR3 DNA is TGTGCCAGCAGCTTTCAGGGCGGAAACACCATATATTTT. It codes for CASSFQGGNTIYF. The variable domain in full, with the rest retrieved from reference TRBV7-3 and TRBJ1-3, is GAGVSQTPSNKVTEKGKYVELRCDPISGHTALYWYRQSLGQGPEFLIYFQGTGAADDSGLPNDRFFAVRPEGSVSTLKIQRTERGDSAVYLCASSFQGGNTIYFGEGSWLTVV.

The rearrangement joins TRBV7-8 to TRBJ1-3; perhaps TRBD1 as D (6 bases). CDR1 SGHVS and CDR2 FQNEAQ come from the germline V gene. Trimming took 5 bases from V and 0 from J, leaving 14 bases between them. CDR3 length: 16 residues. For the CDR3, the DNA is TGTGCCAGCAGCCCAGGCGGGACAAACTCTGGAAACACCATATATTTT. It codes for CASSPGGTNSGNTIYF. The variable domain in full, completed from reference TRBV7-8 and TRBJ1-3, reads GAGVSQSPRYKVAKRGQDVALRCDPISGHVSLFWYQQALGQGPEFLTYFQNEAQLDKSGLPSDRFFAERPEGSVSTLKIQRTQQEDSAVYLCASSPGGTNSGNTIYFGEGSWLTVV.

The genes are TRBV4-1 and TRBJ2-1; no definite D call. This CDR3 is 14 amino acids long. Trimming cost V 0 bases and J 8 bases, with 11 bases left between them. The germline gives CDR1 MGHRA, CDR2 YSYEKL. CDR3 region: CASSQDGQWDEQFF. DNA of the CDR3: TGCGCCAGCAGCCAAGATGGCCAGTGGGATGAGCAGTTCTTC.

In this sample, this clone turned up a few times. The chain has TRBV5-6 and TRBJ2-1, with 7 nucleotides matching TRBD1. The CDR3 is made up of 18 amino acids. The V gene's germline CDR1 is SGHDT and CDR2 YYEEEE. V gave up 0 bases and J gave up 4 bases; unmatched junction bases: 13. The CDR3 DNA sequence: TGTGCCAGCAGCTTGGCCCCCTCCCGGACAGGACAGTACAATGAGCAGTTCTTC. Translating it yields CASSLAPSRTGQYNEQFF.

The V gene is TRBV7-8, the J gene TRBJ2-6; D possibly matches TRBD1 or TRBD2 (5 bases each). The CDR3 has 18 amino acids. Trimming removed 4 bases from V and 0 bases from J, with 16 bases in between. Germline V gene lookup returns CDR1 SGHVS and CDR2 FQNEAQ. Written as DNA, the CDR3 is TGTGCCAGCAGCTCCCGCGGTGGGGGTTTCTCTGGGGCCAACGTCCTGACTTTC. Protein product: CASSSRGGGFSGANVLTF.

The V and J genes are TRBV28 and TRBJ2-7; 8 nucleotides agree with TRBD2. This CDR3 contains 13 residues. Germline lookup yields CDR1 MDHEN and CDR2 SYDVKM. J lost 4 bases, V lost 8 bases, and 7 bases had no gene match. CDR3 loop: CASSGGYGYEQYF. CDR3 sequence (DNA): TGTGCCAGCTCGGGAGGGTATGGATACGAGCAGTACTTC.

The CDR3 region is CASSNQRTDTQYF. The CDR3 DNA sequence: TGTGCCAGCAGCAACCAGCGCACAGATACGCAGTATTTT. V is TRBV6-5 and J is TRBJ2-3; D is uncertain. Trimming took off 6 bases at V and 1 base at J, with 8 bases between the two ends. Germline V gene sequence: CDR1 MNHEY, CDR2 SVGAGI. The CDR3 spans 13 residues.

Remarks on this clone: A junction end diverges from the germline sequence, so it may reflect a read error. This chain uses TRBV15 with TRBJ2-7; 7 nucleotides match TRBD1. The CDR3 spans 12 residues. Germline V gene lookup returns CDR1 LNHNV and CDR2 YYDKDF (reference sequence). The CDR3 loop reads CATSRERDSLRF. In DNA form, the CDR3 reads TGTGCCACCAGCAGAGAACGGGACAGCCTAAGGTTC.

This chain's CDR3 is CASSGHGVTEAFF. The CDR3 nucleotides are TGTGCCAGCAGTGGACACGGGGTCACTGAAGCTTTCTTT. The rearrangement uses TRBV2 and TRBJ1-1; no firm D call. The CDR3 contains 13 residues. The V end was cut by 4 bases, the J end by 4 bases, with 10 bases between. CDR1 is SNHLY and CDR2 is FYNNEI in the germline V gene.

The rearrangement joins TRBV27 to TRBJ1-1; a weak D match, TRBD1 (5 bases). This CDR3 is 16 amino acids long. Trimming removed 5 bases at V and 2 bases at J, with 18 bases between. From germline, CDR1 is MNHEY and CDR2 SMNVEV (reference sequence). CDR3 DNA sequence: TGTGCCAGCAGTACCCGTGCGGGGCAGACAAACACTGAAGCTTTCTTT. Its translation: CASSTRAGQTNTEAFF.

The chain combines TRBV18 with TRBJ1-1; TRBD1 matches 8 bases. The J segment lost 5 bases and the V segment lost 6 bases, leaving 11 bases of the junction unmatched. CDR3 length: 15 amino acids. Germline values: CDR1 KGHSH, CDR2 LQKENI. The CDR3 loop is CASSIKATGATEAFF. In DNA form, the CDR3 reads TGTGCCAGCTCTATAAAAGCGACAGGGGCTACTGAAGCTTTCTTT.

The CDR3 nucleotides are TGTGCCAGCAGCTCAAGACTAGCGGGATCCAATGAGCAGTTCTTC. Translated, it gives CASSSRLAGSNEQFF. This rearrangement joins TRBV7-9 to TRBJ2-1; the match to TRBD2 covers 11 bases. Per germline, CDR1 SEHNR and CDR2 FQNEAQ (reference sequence). The J segment lost 6 bases and the V segment lost 4 bases, leaving 5 bases of the junction unmatched. The CDR3 runs to 15 residues.

DNA for the CDR3: TGTGCCAGCAGCTTGAGGGTTGGCTCCCAAGAGACCCAGTACTTC. Amino acid sequence: CASSLRVGSQETQYF. The V call is TRBV5-6, the J call TRBJ2-5; D not certain. The CDR3 length is 15 residues. Germline CDR1 reads SGHDT; CDR2 reads YYEEEE. V was pared by 1 base and J by 1 base, with 11 bases between.

V gene TRBV29-1 combines with J gene TRBJ2-2; TRBD1 matches 7 bases. The CDR3 consists of 12 residues. Germline lookup yields CDR1 SQVTM and CDR2 ANQGSEA. J lost 8 bases, V lost 6 bases, and 6 bases had no gene match. CDR3 amino acids: CSVTGSAGELFF. In nucleotides, the CDR3 is TGCAGCGTGACAGGGTCGGCGGGGGAGCTGTTTTTT.

There are a few counts of this clone. The rearrangement links TRBV2 to TRBJ2-1, with D perhaps given as TRBD1 or TRBD2 (5 bases each). The CDR3 is 13 amino acids. The germline gives CDR1 SNHLY, CDR2 FYNNEI. Trimming took off 3 bases at V and 12 bases at J, with 15 bases between the two ends. The CDR3 loop reads CASSDDRDGGQFF. In nucleotides, the CDR3 is TGTGCCAGCAGTGACGACCGGGACGGAGGGCAGTTCTTC.